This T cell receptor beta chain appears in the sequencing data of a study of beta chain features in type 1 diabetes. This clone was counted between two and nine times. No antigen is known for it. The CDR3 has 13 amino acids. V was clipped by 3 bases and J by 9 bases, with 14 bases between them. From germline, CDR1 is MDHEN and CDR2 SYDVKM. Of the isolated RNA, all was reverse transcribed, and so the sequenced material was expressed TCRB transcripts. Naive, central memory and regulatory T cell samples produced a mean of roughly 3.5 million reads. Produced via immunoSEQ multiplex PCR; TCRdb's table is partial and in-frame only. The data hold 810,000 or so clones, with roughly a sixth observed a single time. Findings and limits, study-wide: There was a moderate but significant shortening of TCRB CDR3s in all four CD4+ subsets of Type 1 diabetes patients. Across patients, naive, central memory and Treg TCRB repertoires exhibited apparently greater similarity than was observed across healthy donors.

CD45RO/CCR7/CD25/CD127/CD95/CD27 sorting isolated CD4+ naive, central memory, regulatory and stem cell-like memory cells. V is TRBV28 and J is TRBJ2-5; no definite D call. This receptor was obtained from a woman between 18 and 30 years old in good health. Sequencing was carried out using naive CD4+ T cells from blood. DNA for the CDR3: TGTGCCAGCAGTTTCGGTACCATCATGGCCCAGTACTTC. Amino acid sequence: CASSFGTIMAQYF. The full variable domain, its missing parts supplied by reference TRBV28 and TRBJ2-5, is DVKVTQSSRYLVKRTGEKVFLECVQDMDHENMFWYRQDPGLGLRLIYFSYDVKMKEKGDIPEGYSVSREKKERFSLILESASTNQTSMYLCASSFGTIMAQYFGPGTRLLVL.